This TCR beta chain was sequenced for a study of cytomegalovirus exposure and HLA in healthy donors (dated by TCRdb to between 2016 and 2019). General notes on the study: An earlier analysis of some 600 of the donors reported about 280 Gb of sequence data and 117 million unique TCR beta sequences obtained from approximately 180 million T cells. All discovery cohort repertoires had been generated on a single sequencing platform. The later analysis used no new phenotypic data to find candidate immune exposures, relying instead on TCR beta sequences and their occurrence across donors. An early release that covered some 630 HLA-typed donors contained around 300 gigabases of sequencing data and 85 million to 100 million unique TCR sequences. HLA typing covered class I and class II loci at four-digit resolution. Among the roughly 370 genotyped donors, around 81% belonged to the genetic ancestry cluster associated with self-reported Caucasian donors. The study combined high-throughput TCR immunosequencing, statistical association of individual TCRs with disease status, and machine learning to predict cytomegalovirus infection status. Across around 400 genotyped donors of the cohort, an average of approximately 240,000 unique TCR beta nucleotide sequences per donor were sequenced, and about a sixth of those sequences were non-productive. The study aimed to test whether cataloging public T cell receptors could reveal signatures of past pathogen exposure. Typing coverage differed by locus: A, B, C, DRB1 and DQB1 were typed in roughly 620-630 donors, DQA1 in about 500, DPA1 in 600 to 610, and DPB1 in 472. Because of strong linkage in the cohort, roughly 5 DR-DQ haplotypes were treated as single units for association and clustering. Alongside the repertoire data, information on donor age, sex, ethnicity and CMV serostatus was compiled. Genome-wide SNP genotypes for about 55% of the roughly 670 donors were used in a later genetic analysis, which treated that subset as a discovery cohort. The study used immunosequencing to profile the T cell repertoires of several hundred subjects and linked those repertoires to cytomegalovirus serostatus. In a later analysis, previously published TCR beta repertoires from 670 or so donors were re-analyzed and high-resolution HLA genotyping was added so that TCR occurrence patterns could be studied. An earlier analysis of fewer than 700 of the donors applied high-throughput TCR beta sequencing to assess whether each TCR beta V gene segment acted as functional or pseudogenic. Along with the roughly 710-subject first cohort, a separate validation cohort of around 110 different subjects was used. The paper as a whole reports these results and caveats: CMV serostatus was the only immune exposure information available for the cohort. V-gene and J-gene trimming of TCR beta chains was associated with a missense DCLRE1C variant in a later genetic analysis, and the association was replicated in an independent cohort. In a later analysis, HLA-associated TCR beta chains were found to be more clonally expanded and to have lower generation probabilities than equally common non-associated chains. HLA typing was unavailable for some donors at each locus, so association tests used only the typed subset. The presence/absence analyses assumed that sequencing depth was roughly uniform across donors, and that assumption may not be true. In vitro tests confirmed that a few of the cytomegalovirus-associated TCR beta chains recognize cytomegalovirus antigens. When HLA alleles, especially DR and DQ, strongly co-occurred, attributing TCR associations to individual alleles was difficult. The earlier analysis of some 560 of the donors excluded some 15 rarely observed V segments, including chromosome 9 orphons, because counts were too low. In this cohort, only TCR beta chains were sequenced, and detectable features were limited by the absence of alpha or paired-chain data. A later analysis reported that several top co-occurrence clusters appeared linked to parvovirus B19, influenza, CMV and Epstein-Barr virus. According to a later analysis, most CMV-associated TCR beta chains appeared to be HLA-restricted, and the HLA associations seemed to be driven largely by CMV exposure. At a false discovery rate of 0.05, a later analysis linked 16,951 TCR beta sequences to specific HLA alleles. A cluster of highly shared sequence variants was judged likely to be a technical artifact of the sequencing pipeline. In both the original and validation cohorts, the classifier was reported to diagnose cytomegalovirus status with high specificity and sensitivity. Correlated functional status among segregating V segments might reflect linkage disequilibrium, but an unknown experimental factor could not be ruled out. In an earlier analysis of around 600 of the donors, most TCR beta V segments were observed in productive rearrangements about 87% or about 30% of the time, broadly matching IMGT annotations. A further reported finding was that TCR beta sequences accurately predicted the HLA-A and HLA-B alleles for most subjects in the first cohort. A later genetic analysis reported fewer N-insertions in productive TCRs among donors in an Asian-associated ancestry cluster than the 666-donor mean. While some public TCRs were present in many individuals, most TCR sequences turned up only very rarely across donors. In a later analysis, the rate of TCR association differed among HLA loci, with DRB1 alleles having the most associated TCRs and HLA-C alleles having the fewest. Some IMGT-functional V segments, including TRBV6-2 and TRBV6-3, could not be told apart with the 87-base-pair reads, so those segments were excluded. The study listed 150 to 200 TCR beta chains as associated with cytomegalovirus. The authors suggested that the approach could potentially be generalized to other disease states and immunological phenotypes.

This clone was recorded a few times. The antigen this receptor binds is unknown. No per-base quality is available; no much larger clone lies one base away. The cohort consisted of hundreds of healthy bone marrow donors. At the time of sampling, all cohort members were nominally healthy, though unrecorded immune exposures were likely present. The donor was CMV seronegative and belonged to the group of 352 seronegative cohort members. Each donor provided a peripheral blood sample, and peripheral blood mononuclear cells were used for TCR beta sequencing. The Qiagen DNeasy Blood Extraction Kit was used to extract genomic DNA from the blood cell samples. Taken from the germline V gene (reference sequence), the CDR1 and CDR2 loops are MNHNY and SVGAGI. V sheds 6 bases and J sheds 5 bases, leaving 13 bases between their ends. Its CDR3 holds 13 amino acids, cysteine through phenylalanine. Only the CDR3 DNA is retained, 39 bases long and in frame from the first base.

The library was made by the immunoSEQ multiplex PCR assay. A mixture of 60 forward primers for TCR Vbeta segments and 13 reverse primers for TCR Jbeta segments was used in the multiplex PCR. Amplification of the CDR3 region of rearranged TCR beta genes was performed with a multiplex PCR assay on genomic DNA. The amplified TCR beta libraries were sequenced on the Illumina HiSeq System as 87-base-pair reads. Per the original workflow: In a later analysis, tens of millions of unique TCR beta chains were counted across the approximately 620 repertoires, and approximately 9.9 million of these chains were shared by at least two donors. A nearest-neighbor algorithm error-corrected the raw reads and collapsed the reads into unique sequences, merging closely related sequences to remove PCR and sequencing errors. CDR3 sequences were aligned to IMGT reference sequences to assign V, D and J gene segments. For a sequence to be retained, a match of at least six nucleotides was required to both a V gene segment and a J gene segment. A rearrangement was called productive if the CDR3 had no stop codons and remained in frame with V and J, and every other rearrangement was called non-productive. Following IMGT convention, CDR3 was defined as the stretch from the second conserved V-encoded cysteine to the conserved J-encoded phenylalanine. The earlier analysis of 587 of the donors excluded any sequence lacking an unambiguous match to a single V gene segment. In an earlier analysis of 587 of the donors, V segments were called functional above 56.7% productive rearrangements and were called segregating when the between-donor standard deviation exceeded 5%. A statistical classification framework was built to diagnose cytomegalovirus status from the catalog of TCR beta chain sequences. V and J gene assignment, in a later analysis, came from comparing TCR nucleotide sequences with IMGT/GENE-DB human TR gene sequences. A later analysis assigned CDR3 sequences and most-parsimonious VDJ recombination scenarios with the TCRdist pipeline. In a later analysis, each TCR beta chain was defined by its CDR3 amino acid sequence together with its V-gene family, and reads without a unique V-gene family were excluded. In a later analysis, several hundred highly shared, low-generation-probability nucleotide sequences were removed to address suspected cross-contamination and a sequencing artifact. For each public chain, a later analysis derived a clonal expansion index from normalized ranks of inferred template counts within each repertoire. A later analysis computed generation probabilities with a VDJ recombination model fitted to out-of-frame rearrangements, and checked the results against IGoR. In a later analysis, TCR-TCR, TCR-HLA and TCR-CMV co-occurrence was scored with hypergeometric tests, and a repertoire-size bias correction was applied to TCR pairs. In a later analysis, false discovery rates were estimated by permuting HLA or CMV assignments 20 times. In a later analysis, co-occurring TCRs were grouped with DBSCAN, and TCRdist sequence similarity was added when clustering was performed within HLA-allele-positive subsets. Co-occurrence clustering excluded repertoires with fewer than 30,000 or more than 120,000 public chains, plus five with anomalous nucleotide sharing. In its TCRdb copy, this immuneACCESS table keeps in-frame sequences only and misses some clones. Where compared with another copy, unresolved V genes explain less than half of these, and the others have no known cause. For V, J and clone size, that table is used; D and trimming come from the DNA. The sample table holds around 130,000 clones, of which over 65% were seen once. The ten top clones hold more than 0.95% of the sample.

The specimen sequenced was PBMCs. The clonotype was recovered from a middle-aged man in good health and CMV-seronegative. The sequence joins TRBV6-6 to TRBJ2-5; the best D guess is TRBD2, with 6 bases matching. DNA sequence: TGTGCCAGCAGACCGGGAGTCGGGGAGACCCAGTACTTC. Its translation is CASRPGVGETQYF.